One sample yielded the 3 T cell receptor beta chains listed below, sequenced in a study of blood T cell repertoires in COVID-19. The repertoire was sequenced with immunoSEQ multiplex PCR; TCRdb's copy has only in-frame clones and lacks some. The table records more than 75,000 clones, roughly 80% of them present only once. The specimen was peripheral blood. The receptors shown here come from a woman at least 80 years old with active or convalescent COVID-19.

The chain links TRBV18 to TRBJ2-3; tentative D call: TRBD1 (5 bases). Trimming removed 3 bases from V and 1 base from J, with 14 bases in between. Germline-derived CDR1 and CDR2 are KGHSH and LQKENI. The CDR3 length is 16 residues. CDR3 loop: CASSPKLPQGTDTQYF. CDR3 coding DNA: TGTGCCAGCTCACCGAAGCTCCCACAGGGCACAGATACGCAGTATTTT. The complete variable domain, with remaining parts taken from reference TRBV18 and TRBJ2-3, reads NAGVMQNPRHLVRRRGQEARLRCSPMKGHSHVYWYRQLPEEGLKFMVYLQKENIIDESGMPKERFSAEFPKEGPSILRIQQVVRGDSAAYFCASSPKLPQGTDTQYFGPGTRLTVL.

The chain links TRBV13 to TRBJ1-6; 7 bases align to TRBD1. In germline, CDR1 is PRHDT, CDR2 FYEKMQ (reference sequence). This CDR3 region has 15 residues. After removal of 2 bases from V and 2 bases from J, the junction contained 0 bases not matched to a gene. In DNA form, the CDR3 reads TGTGCCAGCAGCTTAAGGGGGCCCTATAATTCACCCCTCCACTTT. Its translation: CASSLRGPYNSPLHF.

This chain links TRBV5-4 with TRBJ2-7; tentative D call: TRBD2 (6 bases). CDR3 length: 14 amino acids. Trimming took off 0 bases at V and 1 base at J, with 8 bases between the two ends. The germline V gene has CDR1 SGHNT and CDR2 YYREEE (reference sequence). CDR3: CASSLDGGSYEQYF. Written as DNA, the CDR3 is TGTGCCAGCAGCTTGGACGGGGGTTCCTACGAGCAGTACTTC.